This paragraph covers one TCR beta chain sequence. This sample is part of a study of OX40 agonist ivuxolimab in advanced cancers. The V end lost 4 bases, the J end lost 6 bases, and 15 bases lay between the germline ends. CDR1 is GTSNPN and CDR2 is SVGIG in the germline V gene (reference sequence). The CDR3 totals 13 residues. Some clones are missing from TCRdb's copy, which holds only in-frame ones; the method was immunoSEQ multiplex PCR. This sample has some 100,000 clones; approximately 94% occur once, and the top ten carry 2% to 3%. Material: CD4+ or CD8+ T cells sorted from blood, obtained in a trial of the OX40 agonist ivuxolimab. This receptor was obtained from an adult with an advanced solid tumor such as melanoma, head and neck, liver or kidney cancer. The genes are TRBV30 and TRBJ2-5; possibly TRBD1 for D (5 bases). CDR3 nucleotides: TGTGCCTGGACCCCCCAGGGTACGCAGACCCAGTACTTC. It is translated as CAWTPQGTQTQYF.